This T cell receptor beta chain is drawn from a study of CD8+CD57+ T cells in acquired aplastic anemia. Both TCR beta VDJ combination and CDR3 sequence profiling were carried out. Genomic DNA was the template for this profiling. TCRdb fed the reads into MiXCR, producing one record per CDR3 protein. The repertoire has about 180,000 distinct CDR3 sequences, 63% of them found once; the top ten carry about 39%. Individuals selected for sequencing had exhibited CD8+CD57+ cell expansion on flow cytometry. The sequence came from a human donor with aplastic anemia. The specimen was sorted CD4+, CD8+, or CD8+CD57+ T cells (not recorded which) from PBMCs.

CDR3 amino acids: CASSQDLASGFTGELFF. CDR3 in DNA: TGTGCCAGCAGCCAAGATCTGGCTAGCGGATTCACCGGGGAGCTGTTTTTT. The chain has TRBV3-1 and TRBJ2-2; 7 bases are a match to TRBD2. Germline loops: CDR1 LGHDT, CDR2 YNNKEL (reference sequence). V dropped 0 bases and J dropped 4; count of bases not matched to a gene: 8. This CDR3 has 17 residues.